This TCR beta chain emerged from a study of post-analysis software for immune sequencing data. Broader study findings: Among four or five TRBV segments more frequent in patients than controls were TRBV5-6, TRBV5-1 and TRBV20-1.

cDNA libraries of TCR beta carried unique molecular identifiers. Using its own MiXCR run on the PCR reads, TCRdb lists one record per CDR3 protein. Of roughly 200,000 distinct CDR3 sequences in the sample, roughly 30% are singletons; the top ten hold roughly 3.4%. The CDR3 loop spans 15 amino acids. Trimming removed 6 bases at V and 4 bases at J, with 16 bases between. Germline V gene data show CDR1 as SGHTA and CDR2 as FQGNSA. This clonotype was seen many times. Its specificity is unknown. This receptor was obtained from a girl under 18 with multiple sclerosis. The sample taken for sequencing was blood. The chain couples TRBV7-2 to TRBJ2-1; TRBD1 or TRBD2 may be the D gene (5 bases each). The CDR3 DNA sequence: TGTGCCAGCAGTCAAAACCGGGGCCATTACAATGAGCAGTTCTTC. This sequence encodes CASSQNRGHYNEQFF.